The rows below give T cell receptor beta chains drawn from one sample of a study of T cell changes during pregnancy in multiple sclerosis. Sequencing was performed with immunoSEQ multiplex PCR; in TCRdb, only in-frame clones are kept and a portion is missing. The table shows under 70,000 clones, with about 90% occurring only once. The input for sequencing was peripheral blood, taken in the third trimester of pregnancy. These receptors all come from a female donor in good health, enrolled as a control in a pregnancy study. Each CDR3 is given with its conserved first and last residue. The D gene is left open where the match is weak. Clone size is given for some rows only: seen once, a few or many times, or a class if the clone is expanded.

TRBD2	NA	TRBV6-5	TRBJ2-5	TGTGCCAGCAGGTTAGCGGGACGGGAGACCCAGTACTTC	CASRLAGRETQYF
TRBD1	NA	TRBV19	TRBJ2-1	TGTGCCAGTTGCCCCCGCAGGGGGCCCTACAATGAGCAGTTCTTC	CASCPRRGPYNEQFF
NA	once	TRBV10-2	TRBJ1-5	TGCGCCAGCCACAACGGGGTAGGCAATCAGCCCCAGCATTTT	CASHNGVGNQPQHF
NA	NA	TRBV7-9	TRBJ2-3	TGTGCCAGCAGCTCACAGTGGAGGGGTACAGATACGCAGTATTTT	CASSSQWRGTDTQYF
TRBD1	NA	TRBV5-4	TRBJ2-7	TGTGCCAGCAGCTTCATGGACAGGGGTTACGAGCAGTACTTC	CASSFMDRGYEQYF
NA	NA	TRBV6-1	TRBJ2-7	TGTGCCAGCAGTGAAGGGGCTTACAGGTCTGATTCCGAGCAGTACTTC	CASSEGAYRSDSEQYF
NA	NA	TRBV29-1	TRBJ1-2	TGCAGCGTTGAAGAGGGTGGAGATGGCTACACCTTC	CSVEEGGDGYTF
NA	NA	TRBV4-3	TRBJ2-5	TGCGCCAGCAGCCAAGAAGGCTGGGGGCACCAAGAGACCCAGTACTTC	CASSQEGWGHQETQYF
NA	NA	TRBV18	TRBJ2-5	TGTGCCAGCTCACCACGCGGCCAAGAGACCCAGTACTTC	CASSPRGQETQYF
TRBD1	NA	TRBV11-3	TRBJ2-6	TGTGCCAGCAGCCCGCCCGGGACAGGCTACTCTGGGGCCAACGTCCTGACTTTC	CASSPPGTGYSGANVLTF
NA	NA	TRBV27	TRBJ2-1	TGTGCCAGTCGATCCAGGGGTTCCTACAATGAGCAGTTCTTC	CASRSRGSYNEQFF
TRBD2	NA	TRBV19	TRBJ2-7	TGTGCCAGTAGTGTTAGACCTCTAGCGGGGCTACACTACGAGCAGTACTTC	CASSVRPLAGLHYEQYF
NA	NA	TRBV6-6	TRBJ2-1	TGTGCCAGCCTAGCGCGGGCCGAGCAGTTCTTC	CASLARAEQFF
TRBD1	NA	TRBV27	TRBJ1-2	TGTGCCAGCAGTCAGCAGGGACAGAACTATGGCTACACCTTC	CASSQQGQNYGYTF
NA	NA	TRBV4-3	TRBJ2-7	TGCGCCAGCAGCCAAGATTTTACTTATCCCTACGAGCAGTACTTC	CASSQDFTYPYEQYF
TRBD1	NA	TRBV18	TRBJ1-1	TGTGCCAGCTCACCAAAGACAGGGACTGAAGCTTTCTTT	CASSPKTGTEAFF
TRBD1	NA	TRBV18	TRBJ1-6	TGTGCCAGCTCACCCTTCCGGGACAGGAATAATTCACCCCTCCACTTT	CASSPFRDRNNSPLHF
TRBD2	NA	TRBV7-8	TRBJ2-1	TGTGCCAGCAGCTCTTCCGGACTAGCGGGGGACAATGAGCAGTTCTTC	CASSSSGLAGDNEQFF
NA	once	TRBV28	TRBJ1-1	TGTGCCAGCAGTTTGCGGGCACTCACTGAAGCTTTCTTT	CASSLRALTEAFF
NA	few	TRBV6-1	TRBJ1-1	TGTGCCAGCAGTTTCTCGACAGGCCCCGCTTTCTTT	CASSFSTGPAFF
NA	NA	TRBV18	TRBJ1-4	TGTGCCAGCTCAACACTGCCAAGACTCACGGCAACTAATGAAAAACTGTTTTTT	CASSTLPRLTATNEKLFF
TRBD1	NA	TRBV11-3	TRBJ2-1	TGTGCCAGCAGCTCCCGGACAGGGGGTTCTTACAATGAGCAGTTCTTC	CASSSRTGGSYNEQFF
NA	NA	TRBV30	TRBJ1-1	TGTGCCTGGGGGGGAGTCGGGGGGAACACTGAAGCTTTCTTT	CAWGGVGGNTEAFF
NA	once	TRBV11-2	TRBJ2-1	TGTGCCAGCGGCCCCACGGGAGCCTCCAATGAGCAGTTCTTC	CASGPTGASNEQFF
NA	NA	TRBV15	TRBJ1-4	TGTGCCACCAGCAGAGATTACCCCGGGGGGGGAACGAATGAAAAACTGTTTTTT	CATSRDYPGGGTNEKLFF
NA	NA	TRBV25-1	TRBJ2-1	TGTGCCAGCAGTGATGCCCCGGTGAGTGAGCAGTTCTTC	CASSDAPVSEQFF
TRBD1	NA	TRBV11-3	TRBJ2-5	TGTGCCAGCAGCCGAGTAGGACAGGGGCTCGCAGAGACCCAGTACTTC	CASSRVGQGLAETQYF
NA	NA	TRBV5-1	TRBJ2-7	TGCGCCAGCAGCTTGTGGCAGGGCCACGAGCAGTACTTC	CASSLWQGHEQYF
NA	NA	TRBV5-6	TRBJ2-5	TGTGCCAGCAGCTCAGCGGTCAGGGGATTCCAAGAGACCCAGTACTTC	CASSSAVRGFQETQYF
NA	NA	TRBV7-8	TRBJ2-7	TGTGCCAGCAGCTCACGTACGGGAGAATCGAATCCCGAGCAGTACTTC	CASSSRTGESNPEQYF
NA	NA	TRBV4-1	TRBJ1-3	TGCGCCAGCAGCCCCGGACAGCAATCCGGAAACACCATATATTTT	CASSPGQQSGNTIYF
NA	NA	TRBV7-9	TRBJ1-6	TGTGCCAGCAGGGTCGGGATCGATAATTCACCCCTCCACTTT	CASRVGIDNSPLHF
NA	NA	TRBV21-1	TRBJ2-7	TGTGCCAGCAGCAAAGAAAAGACTCCTGGCAACGAGCAGTACTTC	CASSKEKTPGNEQYF
TRBD1	NA	TRBV30	TRBJ1-4	TGTGCCTGGAGGCCGGACAGGTACACCCAACTGTTTTTT	CAWRPDRYTQLFF
NA	NA	TRBV27	TRBJ1-2	TGTGCCAGCAGGCTGAGGGCTAACTATGGCTACACCTTC	CASRLRANYGYTF
TRBD2	NA	TRBV7-2	TRBJ2-7	TGTGCCAGCAGTCGAGGAAGGACTAGCGGTACGCAGTACTTC	CASSRGRTSGTQYF
NA	few	TRBV2	TRBJ1-1	TGTGCCAGCAGTGGGACAGTGAACACTGAAGCTTTCTTT	CASSGTVNTEAFF
NA	NA	TRBV9	TRBJ2-7	TGTGCCAGCAGCGTAGAGCTGAGCGGACCACAGTACTTC	CASSVELSGPQYF
TRBD1	NA	TRBV9	TRBJ1-3	TGTGCCAGCAGCGCGGGGACAGGGTCGGGTGGAAACACCATATATTTT	CASSAGTGSGGNTIYF
TRBD1	NA	TRBV18	TRBJ1-2	TGTGCCAGCCAGACTCAGGGGGCTTATGGCTACACCTTC	CASQTQGAYGYTF
NA	NA	TRBV27	TRBJ2-3	TGTGCCAGCAGCCACCCCAGGACACCGGGCACAGATACGCAGTATTTT	CASSHPRTPGTDTQYF
NA	NA	TRBV5-8	TRBJ1-2	TGTGCCAGCAGCTTGTTATCACGGGGCTATGGCTACACCTTC	CASSLLSRGYGYTF
NA	NA	TRBV27	TRBJ2-3	TGTGCCAGCAGGCCGGAGGCGGGTCGGAGGGATACGCAGTATTTT	CASRPEAGRRDTQYF
TRBD1	NA	TRBV5-1	TRBJ1-2	TGCGCCAGCAGCCCCTCGACAGGGGGCGGACATGGCTACACCTTC	CASSPSTGGGHGYTF
TRBD1	NA	TRBV6-6	TRBJ1-4	TGTGCCAGCAGCCGAGACAGGGGGCTGGAAGAAAAACTGTTTTTT	CASSRDRGLEEKLFF
NA	once	TRBV7-2	TRBJ1-1	TGTGCCAGCAGCTTAAAGGGAGGGGAGGGGGTGCGTTGGGCTTTCTTT	CASSLKGGEGVRWAFF
NA	NA	TRBV7-2	TRBJ2-3	TGTGCCAGCAGCTTCGGCGGAATGACAGATACGCAGTATTTT	CASSFGGMTDTQYF
NA	NA	TRBV5-8	TRBJ2-5	TGTGCCAGCAGCTTCTCGTACCAAGAGACCCAGTACTTC	CASSFSYQETQYF
NA	NA	TRBV6-6	TRBJ2-7	TGTGCCAGCAGTTACACGGGTTACGAGCAGTACTTC	CASSYTGYEQYF
TRBD1	NA	TRBV5-1	TRBJ1-5	TGCGCCAGCAGCCCTGACAGGGGCAATCAGCCCCAGCATTTT	CASSPDRGNQPQHF
TRBD1	NA	TRBV7-2	TRBJ1-2	TGTGCCAGCAGCTTAGGACAGGGGGAGGGCTACACCTTC	CASSLGQGEGYTF
NA	NA	TRBV6-6	TRBJ1-6	TGTGCCAGCAGCTATCATTCACCCCTCCACTTT	CASSYHSPLHF
TRBD2	NA	TRBV6-1	TRBJ2-2	TGTGCCAGCAGTGAACTAGCGGGAGACACCGGGGAGCTGTTTTTT	CASSELAGDTGELFF
NA	few	TRBV2	TRBJ2-7	TGTGCCAGCAGTGAAGCTGCGGCAGGGTTGAACGAGCAGTACTTC	CASSEAAAGLNEQYF
TRBD2	NA	TRBV2	TRBJ2-3	TGTGCCAGCAGAACAGGACTAGCACTAAGCACAGATACGCAGTATTTT	CASRTGLALSTDTQYF
TRBD1	NA	TRBV6-5	TRBJ1-2	TGTGCCAGCAGAGCCGGGACAGGGGTTTTTGGCTACACCTTC	CASRAGTGVFGYTF
NA	NA	TRBV25-1	TRBJ1-5	TGTGCCAGCAGTGGAGGGGGTTACAATCAGCCCCAGCATTTT	CASSGGGYNQPQHF
TRBD1	NA	TRBV9	TRBJ2-5	TGTGCCAGCAGCCTCAGAGAGACAGGGGGAACAGAGACCCAGTACTTC	CASSLRETGGTETQYF